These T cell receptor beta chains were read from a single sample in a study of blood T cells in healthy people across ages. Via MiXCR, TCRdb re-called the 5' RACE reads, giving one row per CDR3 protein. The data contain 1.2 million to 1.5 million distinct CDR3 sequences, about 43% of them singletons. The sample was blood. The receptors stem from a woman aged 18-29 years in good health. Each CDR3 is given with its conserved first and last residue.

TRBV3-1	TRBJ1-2	CASSQRGTGESNTF
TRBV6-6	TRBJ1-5	CASSYDRVQPQHF
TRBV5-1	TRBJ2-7	CASSDWDRVDEQYF
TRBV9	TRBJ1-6	CASSVGGTGGSDSPLHF
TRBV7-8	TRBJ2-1	CASSLGMWNEQFF
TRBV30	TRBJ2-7	CAWNGPASSYEQYF
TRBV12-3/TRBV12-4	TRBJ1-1	CASRTTGEPEAFF
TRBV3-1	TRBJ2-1	CASSPGTSFYNEQFF
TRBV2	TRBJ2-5	CVSSESSGGVWAQYF
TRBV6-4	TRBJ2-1	CASSESRWGSGTANEQFF
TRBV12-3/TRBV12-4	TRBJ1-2	CASSLPVPSSGYTF
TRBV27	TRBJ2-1	CASSLRGGLYEQFF
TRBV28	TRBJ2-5	CATRHRAQYF